The 21 T cell receptor beta chains below come from one sample, sequenced in a study of cytomegalovirus exposure and HLA in healthy donors. Both 60 Vbeta primers and 13 Jbeta primers went into the PCR. Clones were read by immunoSEQ multiplex PCR, and TCRdb kept only the in-frame ones, dropping some. The data contain about 180,000 clones, approximately 84% of them singletons. The sample was PBMCs. These receptors were taken from a girl aged 5 to 17 in good health and CMV-seropositive.

This chain uses TRBV5-6 with TRBJ2-7; 9 bases match TRBD2. Trimming cost V 4 bases and J 0 bases; bases outside gene matches: 8. The CDR3 totals 16 residues. Germline V CDR1 and CDR2: SGHDT, YYEEEE. CDR3 loop: CASSRVWREGSYEQYF. The DNA of the CDR3 is TGTGCCAGCAGCCGGGTCTGGCGGGAGGGCTCCTACGAGCAGTACTTC.

The CDR3 coding sequence is TGTGCCAGCAGTTTGGGCGGGAGTTACTCCTACGAGCAGTACTTC. Encoded protein: CASSLGGSYSYEQYF. The chain carries TRBV27 and TRBJ2-7, with TRBD2 matching 7 bases. The CDR3 runs 15 residues. CDR1 MNHEY and CDR2 SMNVEV come from the germline V gene (reference sequence). V lost 3 bases to trimming and J lost 0 bases; unmatched junction nucleotides: 5.

This chain uses TRBV27 with TRBJ2-7, with 11 bases identical to TRBD2. In germline, CDR1 is MNHEY, CDR2 SMNVEV (reference sequence). The CDR3 totals 15 residues. J was trimmed by 1 base and V by 3 bases; bases with no gene match: 2. CDR3 coding DNA: TGTGCCAGCAGTTTTAGCGGGAGGGCATCCTACGAGCAGTACTTC. This codes for CASSFSGRASYEQYF.

In regard to this clone: Other DNA sequences in this specimen translate into the identical CDR3. This chain connects TRBV27 to TRBJ2-7; D is perhaps TRBD2 (5 bases). The germline V gene has CDR1 MNHEY and CDR2 SMNVEV (reference sequence). This CDR3 spans 13 amino acids. V lost 2 bases and J lost 2, with 7 bases in between. The CDR3 loop is CASSLGGTYEQYF. The CDR3 bases are TGTGCCAGCAGTTTAGGAGGAACCTACGAGCAGTACTTC.

This clone was counted only a few times. This chain connects TRBV7-9 to TRBJ2-2; tentative D call: TRBD1 (6 bases). The CDR3 contains 15 residues. V was pared by 3 bases and J by 5 bases, with 13 bases between. Germline lookup yields CDR1 SEHNR and CDR2 FQNEAQ (reference sequence). CDR3 sequence (DNA): TGTGCCAGCAGCTTGGGGGCGCCCGGTACCGGGGAGCTGTTTTTT. As protein: CASSLGAPGTGELFF.

The gene calls are TRBV7-8 and TRBJ1-4, with D perhaps TRBD1 (6 bases). Germline assignment: CDR1 SGHVS and CDR2 FQNEAQ. The CDR3 has 18 residues. With 2 bases removed from V and 8 bases from J, the gap between germline ends came to 24 bases. CDR3 sequence: CASSLSRGNKGVGEKLFF. The CDR3 DNA reads TGTGCCAGCAGCTTAAGCAGGGGAAACAAGGGAGTGGGCGAAAAACTGTTTTTT.

The rearrangement joins TRBV5-1 to TRBJ2-1; TRBD1 agrees at 8 bases. The CDR3 runs 14 residues. V lost 4 bases and J lost 6; bases outside the gene matches: 6. Per the germline V gene, CDR1 is SGHRS and CDR2 is YFSETQ. CDR3 sequence: CASSPWDRPNEQFF. DNA of the CDR3: TGCGCCAGCAGCCCGTGGGACAGGCCCAATGAGCAGTTCTTC.

V and J are TRBV19 and TRBJ1-1, with 7 bases fitting TRBD1. The trim removed 6 bases at V and 6 bases at J, leaving 10 bases unmatched. Per the germline V gene, CDR1 is LNHDA and CDR2 is SQIVND (reference sequence). The CDR3 is 14 residues long. CDR3 region: CASRSRDSPSEAFF. As DNA, the CDR3 is TGTGCCAGTAGATCACGGGACAGCCCCTCTGAAGCTTTCTTT. Variable domain in full (rest from reference TRBV19 and TRBJ1-1): DGGITQSPKYLFRKEGQNVTLSCEQNLNHDAMYWYRQDPGQGLRLIYYSQIVNDFQKGDIAEGYSVSREKKESFPLTVTSAQKNPTAFYLCASRSRDSPSEAFFGQGTRLTVV.

This rearrangement joins TRBV6-5 to TRBJ1-2; D remains ambiguous. Trimming pared 2 bases from V and 5 bases from J, leaving 12 bases between. The CDR3 is 14 residues long. Germline CDR1 is MNHEY and CDR2 is SVGAGI. The CDR3 loop reads CASSYRMGEYGYTF. DNA for the CDR3: TGTGCCAGCAGTTACCGTATGGGCGAGTATGGCTACACCTTC.

The V gene is TRBV11-2, the J gene TRBJ2-1; TRBD2 aligns across 11 bases. The ends lost 6 bases at V and 8 bases at J; junction bases unmatched: 15. Germline-derived CDR1 and CDR2 are SGHAT and FQNNGV. There are 17 residues in the CDR3. In nucleotides, the CDR3 is TGTGCCAGCAGACCCCTTAAGGTAGCGGGAGGGCCGGATGAGCAGTTCTTC. Protein: CASRPLKVAGGPDEQFF.

In nucleotides, the CDR3 is TGTGCCATCAGTGCCTCGGACAGGGCTGCTGAAGCTTTCTTT. This sequence encodes CAISASDRAAEAFF. V gene TRBV10-3 combines with J gene TRBJ1-1; TRBD1 matches at 8 bases. Germline values: CDR1 ENHRY, CDR2 SYGVKD. The CDR3 runs to 14 residues. V trimming: 4 bases; J trimming: 6 bases; junction bases outside the gene matches: 7.

V usage is TRBV13 and J usage is TRBJ2-5, with D tentatively TRBD2 (5 bases). The germline gives CDR1 PRHDT, CDR2 FYEKMQ (reference sequence). The V gene lost 9 bases and the J gene lost 1 base, with 21 bases spanning the gap. The CDR3 loop spans 16 amino acids. For the CDR3, the DNA is TGTGCCAGACCCCCCGAGCGGAAGACTTCCCAAGAGACCCAGTACTTC. Translation gives CARPPERKTSQETQYF.

The chain carries TRBV5-1 and TRBJ2-7, with 11 bases fitting TRBD2. V lost 0 bases, J lost 1 base, and 3 bases stayed unmatched. The CDR3 contains 16 residues. Per the germline V gene, CDR1 is SGHRS and CDR2 is YFSETQ. The chain's CDR3 is CASSLAGTSGSYEQYF. In nucleotides, the CDR3 is TGCGCCAGCAGCTTGGCCGGGACTAGCGGTTCCTACGAGCAGTACTTC. Based on the CDR3 plus reference TRBV5-1 and TRBJ2-7, the full variable domain is KAGVTQTPRYLIKTRGQQVTLSCSPISGHRSVSWYQQTPGQGLQFLFEYFSETQRNKGNFPGRFSGRQFSNSRSEMNVSTLELGDSALYLCASSLAGTSGSYEQYFGPGTRLTVT.

The V gene is TRBV18, the J gene TRBJ2-3; D remains unclear. The CDR3 totals 13 residues. Between the trimmed V and J ends, which lost 3 bases and 3 bases, there was a span of 7 bases. The germline V gene has CDR1 KGHSH and CDR2 LQKENI. The CDR3 reads CASSPRHTDTQYF. The CDR3, as DNA: TGTGCCAGCTCACCGAGGCATACAGATACGCAGTATTTT. Together with reference TRBV18 and TRBJ2-3, the CDR3 gives the full variable domain: NAGVMQNPRHLVRRRGQEARLRCSPMKGHSHVYWYRQLPEEGLKFMVYLQKENIIDESGMPKERFSAEFPKEGPSILRIQQVVRGDSAAYFCASSPRHTDTQYFGPGTRLTVL.

The chain links TRBV30 to TRBJ1-1; 7 bases fit TRBD1. V trimming: 1 base; J trimming: 5 bases; junction bases outside the gene matches: 7. In germline, CDR1 is GTSNPN, CDR2 SVGIG (reference sequence). The CDR3 loop spans 14 amino acids. The chain's CDR3 is CAWSEGTVPTEAFF. In nucleotides, the CDR3 is TGTGCCTGGAGTGAGGGGACAGTTCCTACTGAAGCTTTCTTT.

The rearrangement joins TRBV7-6 to TRBJ2-7; 9 nucleotides match TRBD1. CDR3 length equals 15 residues. Per the germline V gene, CDR1 is SGHVS and CDR2 is FNYEAQ. V shed 4 bases, J shed 4 bases, and the junction held 8 bases outside the gene matches. Written as DNA, the CDR3 is TGTGCCAGCAGCTATGGACAGGGGAGGTCTTACGAGCAGTACTTC. This translates into CASSYGQGRSYEQYF. Full variable domain (remainder filled in from reference TRBV7-6 and TRBJ2-7): GAGVSQSPRYKVTKRGQDVALRCDPISGHVSLYWYRQALGQGPEFLTYFNYEAQQDKSGLPNDRFSAERPEGSISTLTIQRTEQRDSAMYRCASSYGQGRSYEQYFGPGTRLTVT.

The genes are TRBV2 and TRBJ2-1, with D maybe TRBD1 (8 bases). Germline-derived CDR1 and CDR2 are SNHLY and FYNNEI. The V end was cut by 4 bases, the J end by 10 bases, with 17 bases between. The CDR3 consists of 14 residues. As DNA, the CDR3 is TGTGCCAGCAGTGGGTTCAGGGGGCGGGGGGAGCAGTTCTTC. As protein: CASSGFRGRGEQFF.

The rearrangement links TRBV4-2 to TRBJ1-4, with 8 nucleotides matching TRBD1. CDR3 length equals 18 residues. The germline V gene encodes CDR1 LGHNA and CDR2 YNFKEQ. J gave up 0 bases and V 3 bases, and 9 bases lay outside the gene matches. DNA for the CDR3: TGTGCCAGCAGCCACTACGGGACAGGTTCTGCAACTAATGAAAAACTGTTTTTT. Encoded protein: CASSHYGTGSATNEKLFF.

The genes are TRBV7-2 and TRBJ2-1; no clear D gene. The CDR3 covers 13 residues. Germline CDR1 is SGHTA and CDR2 is FQGNSA. With 6 bases removed from V and 1 base from J, the gap between germline ends came to 7 bases. In nucleotides, the CDR3 is TGTGCCAGCAGGTCCGGTTCCTACAATGAGCAGTTCTTC. Translated, it gives CASRSGSYNEQFF.

This rearrangement joins TRBV6-1 to TRBJ2-7; 11 bases map to TRBD2. The V gene's germline CDR1 is MNHNS and CDR2 SASEGT. There are 14 residues in the CDR3. Unmatched junction bases numbered 13, after V lost 5 bases and J lost 13 bases. The CDR3 DNA is TGTGCCAGCAGTCCTCGACTAGCGGGGACGGACTTCTACTTC. This gives the protein CASSPRLAGTDFYF.

The chain is built from TRBV6-5 and TRBJ2-5; no definite D call. Trimming left V 5 bases short and J 4 bases short, with 8 bases between. The CDR3 sequence is 12 residues long. Germline CDR1 MNHEY, CDR2 SVGAGI. The CDR3 nucleotides are TGTGCCAGCAGTCTCCGAGGAGAGACCCAGTACTTC. Translated, it gives CASSLRGETQYF.